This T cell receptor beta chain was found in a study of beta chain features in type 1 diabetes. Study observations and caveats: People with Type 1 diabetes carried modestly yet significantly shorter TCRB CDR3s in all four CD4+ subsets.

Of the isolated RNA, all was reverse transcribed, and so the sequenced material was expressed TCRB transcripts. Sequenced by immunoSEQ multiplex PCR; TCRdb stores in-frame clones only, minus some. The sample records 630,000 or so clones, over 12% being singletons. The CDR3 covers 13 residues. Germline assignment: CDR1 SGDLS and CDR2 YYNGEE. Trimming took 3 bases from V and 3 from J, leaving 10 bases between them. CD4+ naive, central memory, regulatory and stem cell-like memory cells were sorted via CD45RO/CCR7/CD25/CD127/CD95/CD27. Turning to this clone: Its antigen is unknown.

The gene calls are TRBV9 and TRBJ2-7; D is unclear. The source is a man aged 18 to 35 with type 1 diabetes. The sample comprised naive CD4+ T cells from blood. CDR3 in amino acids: CASSADLYYEQYF. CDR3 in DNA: TGTGCCAGCAGCGCCGACCTATACTACGAGCAGTACTTC.